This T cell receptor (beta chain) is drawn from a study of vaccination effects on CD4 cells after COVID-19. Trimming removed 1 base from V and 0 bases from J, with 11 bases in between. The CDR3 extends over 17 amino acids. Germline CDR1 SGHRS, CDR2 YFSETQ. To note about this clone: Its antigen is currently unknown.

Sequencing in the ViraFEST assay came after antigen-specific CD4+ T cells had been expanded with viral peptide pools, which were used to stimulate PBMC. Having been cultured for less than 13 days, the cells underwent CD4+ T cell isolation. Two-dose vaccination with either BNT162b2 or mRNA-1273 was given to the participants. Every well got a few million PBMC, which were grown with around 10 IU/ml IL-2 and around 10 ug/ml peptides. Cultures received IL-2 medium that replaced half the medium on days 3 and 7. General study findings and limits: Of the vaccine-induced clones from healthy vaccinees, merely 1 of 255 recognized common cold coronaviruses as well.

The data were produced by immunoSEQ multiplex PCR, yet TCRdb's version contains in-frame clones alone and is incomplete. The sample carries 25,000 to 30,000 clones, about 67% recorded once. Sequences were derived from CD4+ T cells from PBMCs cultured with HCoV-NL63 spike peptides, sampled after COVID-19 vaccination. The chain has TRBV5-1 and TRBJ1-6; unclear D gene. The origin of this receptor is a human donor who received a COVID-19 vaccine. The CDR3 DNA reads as TGCGCCAGCAGCTTGAGCAGCTTAAGCTCCTATAATTCACCCCTCCACTTT. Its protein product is CASSLSSLSSYNSPLHF.